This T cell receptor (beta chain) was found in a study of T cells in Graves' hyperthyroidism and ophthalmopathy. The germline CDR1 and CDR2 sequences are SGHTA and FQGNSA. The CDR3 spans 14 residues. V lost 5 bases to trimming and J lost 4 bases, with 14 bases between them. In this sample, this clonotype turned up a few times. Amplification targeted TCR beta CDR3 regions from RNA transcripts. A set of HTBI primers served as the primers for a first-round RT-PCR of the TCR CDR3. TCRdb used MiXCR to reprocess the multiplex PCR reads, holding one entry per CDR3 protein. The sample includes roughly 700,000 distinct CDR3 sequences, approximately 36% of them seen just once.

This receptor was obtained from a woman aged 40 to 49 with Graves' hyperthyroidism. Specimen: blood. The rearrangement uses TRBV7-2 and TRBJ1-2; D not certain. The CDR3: CASSPFTGFYGYTF. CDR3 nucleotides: TGTGCCAGCAGCCCATTTACGGGATTCTATGGCTACACCTTC.